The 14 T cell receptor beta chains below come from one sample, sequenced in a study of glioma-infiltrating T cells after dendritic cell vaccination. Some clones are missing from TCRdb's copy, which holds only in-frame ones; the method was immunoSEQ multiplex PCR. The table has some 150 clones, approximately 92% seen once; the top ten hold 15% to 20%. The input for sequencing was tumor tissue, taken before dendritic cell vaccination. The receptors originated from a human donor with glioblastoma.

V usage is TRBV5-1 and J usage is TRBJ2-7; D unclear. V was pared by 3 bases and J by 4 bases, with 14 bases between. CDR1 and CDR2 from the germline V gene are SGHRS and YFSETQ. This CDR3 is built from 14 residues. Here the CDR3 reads CASSYGQIIYEQYF. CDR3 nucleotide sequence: TGCGCCAGCAGCTATGGGCAGATAATATACGAGCAGTACTTC.

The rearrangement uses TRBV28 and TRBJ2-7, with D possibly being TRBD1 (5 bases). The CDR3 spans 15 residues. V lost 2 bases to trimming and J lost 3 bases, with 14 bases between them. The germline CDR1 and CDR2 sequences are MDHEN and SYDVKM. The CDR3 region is CASSLLQGIHYEQYF. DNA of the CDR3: TGTGCCAGCAGTTTACTCCAGGGAATACACTACGAGCAGTACTTC.

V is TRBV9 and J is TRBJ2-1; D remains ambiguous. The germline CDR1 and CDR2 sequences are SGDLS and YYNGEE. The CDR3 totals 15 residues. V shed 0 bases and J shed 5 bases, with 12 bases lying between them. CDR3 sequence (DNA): TGTGCCAGCAGCGTAGTAGGTAAGACTCACAATGAGCAGTTCTTC. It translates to CASSVVGKTHNEQFF. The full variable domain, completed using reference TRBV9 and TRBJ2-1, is DSGVTQTPKHLITATGQRVTLRCSPRSGDLSVYWYQQSLDQGLQFLIQYYNGEERAKGNILERFSAQQFPDLHSELNLSSLELGDSALYFCASSVVGKTHNEQFFGPGTRLTVL.

CDR3 in amino acids: CASSPQASGRAVIVNEQFF. For the CDR3, the DNA is TGTGCCAGCAGCCCCCAGGCTAGCGGGAGGGCCGTGATAGTCAATGAGCAGTTCTTC. V and J are TRBV5-6 and TRBJ2-1, with 12 bases fitting TRBD2. J lost 6 bases, V lost 4 bases, and 17 bases had no gene match. This CDR3 is built from 19 residues. Germline values: CDR1 SGHDT, CDR2 YYEEEE.

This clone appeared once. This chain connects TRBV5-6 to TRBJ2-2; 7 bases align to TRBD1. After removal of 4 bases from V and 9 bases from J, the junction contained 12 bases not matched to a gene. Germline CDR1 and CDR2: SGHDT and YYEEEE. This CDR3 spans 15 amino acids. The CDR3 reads CASSPDKGARRELFF. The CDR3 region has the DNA TGTGCCAGCAGCCCAGACAAGGGGGCAAGGAGGGAGCTGTTTTTT.

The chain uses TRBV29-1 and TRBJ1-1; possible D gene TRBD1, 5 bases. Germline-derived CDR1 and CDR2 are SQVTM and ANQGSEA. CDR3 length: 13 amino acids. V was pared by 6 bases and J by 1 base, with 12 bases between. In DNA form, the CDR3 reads TGCAGCGTCGGCCTAAGGGGGAACACTGAAGCTTTCTTT. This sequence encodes CSVGLRGNTEAFF.

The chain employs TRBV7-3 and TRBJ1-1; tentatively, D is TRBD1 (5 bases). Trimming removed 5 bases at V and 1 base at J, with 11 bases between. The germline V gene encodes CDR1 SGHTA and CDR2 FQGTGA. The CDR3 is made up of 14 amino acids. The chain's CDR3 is CASSLHQGNTEAFF. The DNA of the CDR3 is TGTGCCAGCAGCCTACACCAGGGGAACACTGAAGCTTTCTTT.

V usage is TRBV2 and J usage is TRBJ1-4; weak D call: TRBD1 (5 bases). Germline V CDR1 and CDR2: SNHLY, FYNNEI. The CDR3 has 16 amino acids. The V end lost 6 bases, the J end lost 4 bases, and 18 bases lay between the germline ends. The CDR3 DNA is TGTGCCAGCAGCCCCAATGGGGGGATGGTTAATGAAAAACTGTTTTTT. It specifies CASSPNGGMVNEKLFF.

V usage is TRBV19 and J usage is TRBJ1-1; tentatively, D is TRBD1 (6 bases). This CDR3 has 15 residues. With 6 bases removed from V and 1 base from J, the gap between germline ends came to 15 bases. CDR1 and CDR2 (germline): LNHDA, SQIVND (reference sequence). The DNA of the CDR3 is TGTGCCAGTAGCCCCAGGGGCTTGGGGAACACTGAAGCTTTCTTT. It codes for CASSPRGLGNTEAFF.

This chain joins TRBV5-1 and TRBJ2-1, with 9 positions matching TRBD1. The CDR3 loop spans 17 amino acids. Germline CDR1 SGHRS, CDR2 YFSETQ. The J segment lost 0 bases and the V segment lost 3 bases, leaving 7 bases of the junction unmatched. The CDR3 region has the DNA TGCGCCAGCAGCTCAAAGGGACAGGGAGACTCCTACAATGAGCAGTTCTTC. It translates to CASSSKGQGDSYNEQFF.

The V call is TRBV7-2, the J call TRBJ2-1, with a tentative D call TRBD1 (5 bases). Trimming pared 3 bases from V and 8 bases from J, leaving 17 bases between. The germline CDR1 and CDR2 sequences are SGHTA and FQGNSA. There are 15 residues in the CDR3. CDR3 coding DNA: TGTGCCAGCAGCTTTTATTCAGGGCAGTTCGATGAGCAGTTCTTC. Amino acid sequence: CASSFYSGQFDEQFF.

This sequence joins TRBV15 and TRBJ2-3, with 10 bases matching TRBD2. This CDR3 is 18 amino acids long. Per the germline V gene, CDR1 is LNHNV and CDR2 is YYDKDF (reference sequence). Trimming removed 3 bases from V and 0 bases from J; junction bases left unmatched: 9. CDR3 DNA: TGTGCCACCAGCAGGCTAGCGGGAGCCCCCGCAAGCACAGATACGCAGTATTTT. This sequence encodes CATSRLAGAPASTDTQYF.

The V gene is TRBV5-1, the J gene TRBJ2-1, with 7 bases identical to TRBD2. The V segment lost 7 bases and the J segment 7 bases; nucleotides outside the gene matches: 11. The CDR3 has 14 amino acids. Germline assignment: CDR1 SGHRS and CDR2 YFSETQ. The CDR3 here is CASAVGGLSNEQFF. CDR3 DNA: TGCGCCAGCGCGGTGGGAGGGCTTTCAAATGAGCAGTTCTTC.

The CDR3 protein is CASNRDRFSGNTIYF. DNA of the CDR3: TGTGCCAGTAACCGGGACAGATTTTCTGGAAACACCATATATTTT. The chain uses TRBV10-3 and TRBJ1-3, with TRBD1 identical over 7 bases. CDR1 is ENHRY and CDR2 is SYGVKD in the germline V gene. There are 15 residues in the CDR3. V gave up 10 bases and J gave up 1 base; unmatched junction bases: 10.